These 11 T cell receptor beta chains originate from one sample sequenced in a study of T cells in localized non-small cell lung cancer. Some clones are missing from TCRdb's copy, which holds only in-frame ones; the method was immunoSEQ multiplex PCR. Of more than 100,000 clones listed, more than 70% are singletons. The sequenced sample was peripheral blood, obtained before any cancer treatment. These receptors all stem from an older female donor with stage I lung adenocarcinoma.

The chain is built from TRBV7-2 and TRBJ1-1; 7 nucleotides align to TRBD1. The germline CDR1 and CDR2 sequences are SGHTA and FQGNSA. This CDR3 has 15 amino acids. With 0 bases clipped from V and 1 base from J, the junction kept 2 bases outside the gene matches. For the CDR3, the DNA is TGTGCCAGCAGCTTAGCGGGACAGTGGAACACTGAAGCTTTCTTT. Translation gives CASSLAGQWNTEAFF. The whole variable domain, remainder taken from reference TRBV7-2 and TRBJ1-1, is GAGVSQSPSNKVTEKGKDVELRCDPISGHTALYWYRQSLGQGLEFLIYFQGNSAPDKSGLPSDRFSAERTGGSVSTLTIQRTQQEDSAVYLCASSLAGQWNTEAFFGQGTRLTVV.

The CDR3 region is CSAVKGGEQYF. The CDR3, as DNA: TGCAGCGCTGTGAAGGGGGGCGAGCAGTACTTC. The chain is built from TRBV29-1 and TRBJ2-7; either TRBD1 or TRBD2 may supply D (6 bases each). V gave up 7 bases and J gave up 6 bases, with 13 bases separating them. Germline values: CDR1 SQVTM, CDR2 ANQGSEA. The CDR3 is made up of 11 amino acids.

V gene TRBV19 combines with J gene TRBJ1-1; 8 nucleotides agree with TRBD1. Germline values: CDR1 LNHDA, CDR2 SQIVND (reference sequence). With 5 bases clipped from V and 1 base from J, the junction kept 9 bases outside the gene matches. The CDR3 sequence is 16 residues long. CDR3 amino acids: CASSLLPGQGNTEAFF. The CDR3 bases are TGTGCCAGTAGTCTCCTTCCAGGACAGGGGAACACTGAAGCTTTCTTT. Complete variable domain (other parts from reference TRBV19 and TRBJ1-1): DGGITQSPKYLFRKEGQNVTLSCEQNLNHDAMYWYRQDPGQGLRLIYYSQIVNDFQKGDIAEGYSVSREKKESFPLTVTSAQKNPTAFYLCASSLLPGQGNTEAFFGQGTRLTVV.

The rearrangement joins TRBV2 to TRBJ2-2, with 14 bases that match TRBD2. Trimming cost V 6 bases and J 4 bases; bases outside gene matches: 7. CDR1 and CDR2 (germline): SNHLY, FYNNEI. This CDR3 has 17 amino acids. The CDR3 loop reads CASRPGLAGVRTGELFF. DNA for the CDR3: TGTGCCAGCAGGCCGGGACTAGCGGGAGTTCGCACCGGGGAGCTGTTTTTT.

CDR3 nucleotide sequence: TGTGCCAGCAGCCGTGGGCCAACCGGGGAGCTGTTTTTT. As protein: CASSRGPTGELFF. V is TRBV5-4 and J is TRBJ2-2, with no clear D. Germline CDR1 and CDR2: SGHNT and YYREEE (reference sequence). This CDR3 is built from 13 residues. V was clipped by 4 bases and J by 5 bases, with 9 bases between them.

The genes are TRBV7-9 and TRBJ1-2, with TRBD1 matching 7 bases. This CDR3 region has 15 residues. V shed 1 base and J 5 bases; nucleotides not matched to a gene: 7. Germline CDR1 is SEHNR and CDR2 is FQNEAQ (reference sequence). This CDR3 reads CASSLGEGQKYGYTF. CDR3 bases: TGTGCCAGCAGCTTAGGAGAGGGACAGAAGTATGGCTACACCTTC.

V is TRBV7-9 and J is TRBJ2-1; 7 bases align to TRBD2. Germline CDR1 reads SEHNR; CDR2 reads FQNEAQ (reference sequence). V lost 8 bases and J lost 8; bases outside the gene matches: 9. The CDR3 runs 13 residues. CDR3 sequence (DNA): TGTGCCAGCGGGAGGGCCGGTGTCGATGAGCAGTTCTTC. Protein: CASGRAGVDEQFF.

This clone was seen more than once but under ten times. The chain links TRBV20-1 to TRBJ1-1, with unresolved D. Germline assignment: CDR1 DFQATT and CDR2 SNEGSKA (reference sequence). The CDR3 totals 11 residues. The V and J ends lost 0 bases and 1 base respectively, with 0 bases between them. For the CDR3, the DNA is TGCAGTGCTAGAGAGAACACTGAAGCTTTCTTT. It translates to CSARENTEAFF.

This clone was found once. CDR3 nucleotide sequence: TGTGCCAGTAGTATCCAGCTAGCAAGGAACACCGGGGAGCTGTTTTTT. It translates to CASSIQLARNTGELFF. The chain employs TRBV19 and TRBJ2-2, with D tentatively TRBD2 (5 bases). The CDR3 is 16 residues long. Germline CDR1 LNHDA, CDR2 SQIVND (reference sequence). V was shortened by 3 bases and J by 1 base, with 12 bases between the two germline ends. The variable domain in full, with the rest retrieved from reference TRBV19 and TRBJ2-2, is DGGITQSPKYLFRKEGQNVTLSCEQNLNHDAMYWYRQDPGQGLRLIYYSQIVNDFQKGDIAEGYSVSREKKESFPLTVTSAQKNPTAFYLCASSIQLARNTGELFFGEGSRLTVL.

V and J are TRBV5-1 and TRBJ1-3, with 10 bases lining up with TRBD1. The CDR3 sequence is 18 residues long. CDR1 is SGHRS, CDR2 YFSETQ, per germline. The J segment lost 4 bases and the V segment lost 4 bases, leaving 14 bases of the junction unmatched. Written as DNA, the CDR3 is TGCGCCAGCAGCCCCGGCCCCAGACAGGGGGCAGTGGGAAACACCATATATTTT. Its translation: CASSPGPRQGAVGNTIYF.

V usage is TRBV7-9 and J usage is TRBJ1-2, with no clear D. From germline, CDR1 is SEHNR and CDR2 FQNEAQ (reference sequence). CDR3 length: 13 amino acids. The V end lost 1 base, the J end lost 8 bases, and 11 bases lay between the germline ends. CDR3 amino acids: CASSLGAVRGYTF. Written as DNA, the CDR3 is TGTGCCAGCAGCTTAGGGGCGGTACGGGGCTACACCTTC.